This TCR beta chain was recovered during a study of spatial heterogeneity in lung cancer. Time point of the sample: sample taken at primary tumor resection. The donor population consisted of approximately 70 patients with untreated, early-stage non-small cell lung cancer. The study sequenced unsorted whole RNA from tumor, nontumor lung or frozen PBMC. The CDR3 contains 16 residues. The junction had 6 bases not matched to a gene; V was cut back by 3 bases and J by 1 base. Germline V CDR1 and CDR2: SEHNR, FQNEAQ (reference sequence). This clonotype was seen ten or more times. Its antigen is still unknown. General study findings and limits: The study found that expanded intratumoral alpha and beta TCR counts tracked tumor mutation counts. The authors estimated that 5.5% to 9% of tumor T cells were covered for alpha chains and roughly 12% for beta chains.

A unique molecular identifier was carried by every single TCR cDNA molecule. TCRdb itself ran the 5' RACE reads through MiXCR, one entry per CDR3 protein. Here the sample spans some 7,000 distinct CDR3 sequences, 3% to 4% being singletons. The TCR was taken from a male donor with early-stage non-small cell lung cancer. The chain carries TRBV7-9 and TRBJ2-3; 8 positions match TRBD2. This specimen consisted of lung tumor tissue, obtained at surgery. CDR3 DNA sequence: TGTGCCAGCAGCTTTACCCTAGCGGGTGGCACAGATACGCAGTATTTT. This sequence encodes CASSFTLAGGTDTQYF.